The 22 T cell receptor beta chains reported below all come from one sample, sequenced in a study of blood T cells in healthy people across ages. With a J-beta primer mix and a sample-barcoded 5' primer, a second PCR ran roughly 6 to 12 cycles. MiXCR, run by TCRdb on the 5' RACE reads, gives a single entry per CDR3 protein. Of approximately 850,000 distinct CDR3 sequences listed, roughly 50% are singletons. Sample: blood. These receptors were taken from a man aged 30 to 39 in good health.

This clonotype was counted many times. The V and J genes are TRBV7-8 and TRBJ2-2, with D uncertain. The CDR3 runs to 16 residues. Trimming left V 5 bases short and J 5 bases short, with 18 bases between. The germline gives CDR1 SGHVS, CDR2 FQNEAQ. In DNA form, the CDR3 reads TGTGCCAGCAGCCCTAGTACCGACCTTTCGACCGGGGAGCTGTTTTTT. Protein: CASSPSTDLSTGELFF.

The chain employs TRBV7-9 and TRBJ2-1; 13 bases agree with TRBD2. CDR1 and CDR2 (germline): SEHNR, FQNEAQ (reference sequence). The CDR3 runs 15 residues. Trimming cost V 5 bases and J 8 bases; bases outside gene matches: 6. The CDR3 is CASSTGLAGADEQFF. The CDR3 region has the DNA TGTGCCAGCAGCACCGGACTAGCGGGGGCTGATGAGCAGTTCTTC.

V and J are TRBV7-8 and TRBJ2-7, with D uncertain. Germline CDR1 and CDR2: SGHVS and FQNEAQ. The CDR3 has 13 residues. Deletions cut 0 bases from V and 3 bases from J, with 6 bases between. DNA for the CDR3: TGTGCCAGCAGCTTAGCGGCCTTCTACGAGCAGTACTTC. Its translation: CASSLAAFYEQYF.

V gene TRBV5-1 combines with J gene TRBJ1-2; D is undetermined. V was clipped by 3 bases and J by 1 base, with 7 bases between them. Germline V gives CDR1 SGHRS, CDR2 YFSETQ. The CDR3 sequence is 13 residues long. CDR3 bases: TGCGCCAGCAGCTCCTCGTTTAACTATGGCTACACCTTC. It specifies CASSSSFNYGYTF.

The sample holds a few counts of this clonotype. CDR3 residues: CASSLDGGTGELFF. The CDR3 DNA sequence: TGTGCCAGCAGCTTAGACGGGGGAACCGGGGAGCTGTTTTTT. The V and J genes are TRBV7-3 and TRBJ2-2; maybe TRBD2 (6 bases). The V and J ends lost 2 bases and 5 bases respectively, with 9 bases between them. The CDR3 spans 14 residues. Germline values: CDR1 SGHTA, CDR2 FQGTGA.

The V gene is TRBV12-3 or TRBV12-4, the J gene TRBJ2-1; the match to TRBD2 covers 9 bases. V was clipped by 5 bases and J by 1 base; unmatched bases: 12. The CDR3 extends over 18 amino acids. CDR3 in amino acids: CASSPAGTSPKSYNEQFF. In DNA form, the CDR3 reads TGTGCCAGCAGTCCCGCCGGGACTAGCCCAAAATCCTACAATGAGCAGTTCTTC.

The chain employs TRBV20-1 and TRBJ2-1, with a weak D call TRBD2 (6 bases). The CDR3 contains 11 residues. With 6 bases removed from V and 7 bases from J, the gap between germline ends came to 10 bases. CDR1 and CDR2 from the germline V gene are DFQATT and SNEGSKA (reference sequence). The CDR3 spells CSAVGTNEQFF. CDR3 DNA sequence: TGCAGTGCCGTGGGGACTAATGAGCAGTTCTTC.

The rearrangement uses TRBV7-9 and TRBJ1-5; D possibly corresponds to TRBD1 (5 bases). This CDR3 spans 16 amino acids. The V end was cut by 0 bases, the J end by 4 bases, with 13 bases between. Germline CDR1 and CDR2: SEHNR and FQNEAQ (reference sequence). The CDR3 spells CASSLANRHLNQPQHF. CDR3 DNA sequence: TGTGCCAGCAGCTTAGCGAACAGGCACCTTAATCAGCCCCAGCATTTT.

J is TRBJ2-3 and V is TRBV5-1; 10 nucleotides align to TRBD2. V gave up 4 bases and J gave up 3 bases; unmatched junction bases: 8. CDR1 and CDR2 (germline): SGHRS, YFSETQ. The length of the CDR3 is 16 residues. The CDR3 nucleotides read TGCGCCAGCAGCCGAAGCGGGGGGGTTTGGACAGATACGCAGTATTTT. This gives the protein CASSRSGGVWTDTQYF.

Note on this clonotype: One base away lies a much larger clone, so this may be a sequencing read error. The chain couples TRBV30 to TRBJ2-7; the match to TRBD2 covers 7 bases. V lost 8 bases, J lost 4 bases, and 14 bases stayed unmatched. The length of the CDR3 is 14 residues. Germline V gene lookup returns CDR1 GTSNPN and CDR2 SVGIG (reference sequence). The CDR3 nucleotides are TGTGCCGGGTCAAACTCTAGCGGAGCATACGAGCAGTACTTC. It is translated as CAGSNSSGAYEQYF.

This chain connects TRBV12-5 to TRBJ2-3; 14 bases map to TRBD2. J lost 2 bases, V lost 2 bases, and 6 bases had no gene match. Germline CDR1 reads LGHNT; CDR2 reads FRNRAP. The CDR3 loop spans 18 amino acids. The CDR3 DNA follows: TGTGCTAGTGGTTTGCCCAGGACTAGCGGGGGGACCACAGATACGCAGTATTTT. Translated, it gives CASGLPRTSGGTTDTQYF.

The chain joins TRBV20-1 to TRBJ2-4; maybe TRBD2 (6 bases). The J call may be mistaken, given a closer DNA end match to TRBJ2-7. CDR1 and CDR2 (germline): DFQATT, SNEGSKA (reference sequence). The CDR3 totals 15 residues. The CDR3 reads CSARDHGRGRYEQYF. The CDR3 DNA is TGCAGTGCTAGAGATCACGGGAGAGGACGCTACGAGCAGTACTTC.

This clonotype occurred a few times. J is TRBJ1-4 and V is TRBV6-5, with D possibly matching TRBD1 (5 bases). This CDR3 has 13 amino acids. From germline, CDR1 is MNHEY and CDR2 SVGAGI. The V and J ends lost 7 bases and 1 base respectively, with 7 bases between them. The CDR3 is CASTGGTNEKLFF. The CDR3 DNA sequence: TGTGCCAGCACCGGGGGAACTAATGAAAAACTGTTTTTT.

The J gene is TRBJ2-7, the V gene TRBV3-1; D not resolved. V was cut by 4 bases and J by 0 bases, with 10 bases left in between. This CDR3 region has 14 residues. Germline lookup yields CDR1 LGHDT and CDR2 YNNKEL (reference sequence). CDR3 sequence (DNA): TGTGCCAGCAGCCGAGAGGTCGACTCCTACGAGCAGTACTTC. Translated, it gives CASSREVDSYEQYF.

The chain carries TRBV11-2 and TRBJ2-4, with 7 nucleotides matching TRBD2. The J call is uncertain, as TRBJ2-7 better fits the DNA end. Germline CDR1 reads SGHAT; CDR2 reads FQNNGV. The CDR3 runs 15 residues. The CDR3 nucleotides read TGTGCCAGCAGCTTAGTCGCGGGACTATTATACGAGCAGTACTTC. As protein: CASSLVAGLLYEQYF.

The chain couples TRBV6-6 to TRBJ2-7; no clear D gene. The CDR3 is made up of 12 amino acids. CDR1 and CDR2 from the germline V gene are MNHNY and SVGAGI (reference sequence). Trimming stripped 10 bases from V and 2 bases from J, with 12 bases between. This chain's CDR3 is CATSGATYEQYF. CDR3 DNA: TGTGCCACCTCAGGCGCGACCTACGAGCAGTACTTC.

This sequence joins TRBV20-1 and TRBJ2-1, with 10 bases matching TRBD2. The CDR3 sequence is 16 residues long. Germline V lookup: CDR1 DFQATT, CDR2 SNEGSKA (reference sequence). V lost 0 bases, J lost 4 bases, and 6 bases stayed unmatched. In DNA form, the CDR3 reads TGCAGTGCTAGAGATCCCCAGCGGGAGGGTTACAATGAGCAGTTCTTC. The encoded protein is CSARDPQREGYNEQFF.

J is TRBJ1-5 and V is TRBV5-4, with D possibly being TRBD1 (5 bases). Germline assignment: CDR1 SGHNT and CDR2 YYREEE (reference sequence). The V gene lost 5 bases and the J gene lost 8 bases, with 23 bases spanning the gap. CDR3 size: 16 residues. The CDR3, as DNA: TGTGCCAGCAGAACCTGGATGTCAGGGAATAAGGAGCCCCAGCATTTT. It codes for CASRTWMSGNKEPQHF.

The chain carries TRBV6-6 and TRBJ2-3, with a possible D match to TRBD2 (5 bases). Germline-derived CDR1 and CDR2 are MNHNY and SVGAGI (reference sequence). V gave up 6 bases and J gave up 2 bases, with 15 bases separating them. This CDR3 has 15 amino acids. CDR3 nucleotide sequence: TGTGCCAGCAGCTCACAAATGGGAGCCACAGATACGCAGTATTTT. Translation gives CASSSQMGATDTQYF.

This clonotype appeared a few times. The chain's CDR3 is CASSASNPYEQYF. CDR3 nucleotides: TGCGCCAGCAGCGCATCGAACCCCTACGAGCAGTACTTC. This chain connects TRBV5-1 to TRBJ2-7, with no clear D. Germline assignment: CDR1 SGHRS and CDR2 YFSETQ. The CDR3 extends over 13 amino acids. Trimming took 4 bases from V and 2 from J, leaving 10 bases between them.

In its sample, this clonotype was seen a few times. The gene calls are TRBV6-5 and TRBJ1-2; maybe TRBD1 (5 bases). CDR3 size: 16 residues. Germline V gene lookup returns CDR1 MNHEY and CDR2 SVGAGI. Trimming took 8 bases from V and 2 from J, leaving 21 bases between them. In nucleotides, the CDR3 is TGTGCCAGCGTCCCTGGGGACGGGAACACCAACTATGGCTACACCTTC. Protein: CASVPGDGNTNYGYTF.

In DNA, the CDR3 is TGTGCCATCAGTGCCGCCCCGGGCTTACAAGAGACCCAGTACTTC. It translates to CAISAAPGLQETQYF. The chain combines TRBV10-3 with TRBJ2-5; D is unresolved. Germline assignment: CDR1 ENHRY and CDR2 SYGVKD. Trimming cost V 4 bases and J 2 bases, with 14 bases left between them. CDR3 size: 15 residues.